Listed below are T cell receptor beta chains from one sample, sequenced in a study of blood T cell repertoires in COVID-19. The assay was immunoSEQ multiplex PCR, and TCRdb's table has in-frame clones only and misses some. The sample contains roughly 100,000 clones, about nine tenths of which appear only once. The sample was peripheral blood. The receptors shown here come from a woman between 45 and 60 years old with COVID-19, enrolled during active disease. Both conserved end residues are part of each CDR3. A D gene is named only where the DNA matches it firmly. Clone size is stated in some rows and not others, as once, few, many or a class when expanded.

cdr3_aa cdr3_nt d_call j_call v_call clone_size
CASTTPGNGRGYTF TGTGCCAGCACAACACCCGGGAACGGCCGTGGCTACACCTTC NA TRBJ1-2 TRBV2 NA
CASSLAPFGAEPYNEQFF TGTGCCAGCAGTTTAGCCCCCTTTGGAGCGGAACCCTACAATGAGCAGTTCTTC NA TRBJ2-1 TRBV28 NA
CASRGQLNNLLRDQLEQYF TGTGCCAGCAGGGGACAGCTTAATAACCTCCTACGAGATCAGTTGGAGCAGTACTTC NA TRBJ2-7 TRBV21-1 NA
CASSLGQSQETQYF TGCGCCAGCAGCTTGGGGCAGTCCCAAGAGACCCAGTACTTC NA TRBJ2-5 TRBV5-1 NA
CATSEGLNAETQYF TGTGCCACCAGCGAAGGACTAAACGCCGAGACCCAGTACTTC NA TRBJ2-5 TRBV24-1 NA
CASSQDLLAQAVF TGTGCCAGCAGCCAAGATTTACTAGCGCAGGCCGTCTTC TRBD2 TRBJ2-1 TRBV3-1/TRBV3-2 few
CASSLTGQYNSPLHF TGTGCCAGCAGCCTTACGGGACAATATAATTCACCCCTCCACTTT NA TRBJ1-6 TRBV7-3 NA
CAIKGVGHTGELFF TGTGCCATCAAGGGAGTTGGACACACCGGGGAGCTGTTTTTT NA TRBJ2-2 TRBV10-3 NA
CSVEEGTSRLQETQYF TGCAGCGTTGAAGAAGGGACTAGCCGTCTTCAAGAGACCCAGTACTTC TRBD2 TRBJ2-5 TRBV29-1 NA
CASSYGLAGDTDTQYF TGTGCCAGCAGTTATGGACTAGCGGGGGACACAGATACGCAGTATTTT TRBD2 TRBJ2-3 TRBV6-5 NA
CASSPRPGEGEQYF TGTGCCAGCAGCCCACGCCCGGGTGAGGGCGAGCAGTACTTC NA TRBJ2-7 TRBV7-2 NA
CAISGSKSGGSNYGYTF TGTGCCATCAGTGGGTCTAAGTCAGGTGGCTCAAACTATGGCTACACCTTC NA TRBJ1-2 TRBV10-3 NA
CASSETSGSSYEQYF TGCGCCAGCAGTGAGACTAGCGGAAGCTCCTACGAGCAGTACTTC TRBD2 TRBJ2-7 TRBV10-2 NA
CASSSLGLANFHEQYF TGTGCCAGCAGCTCCCTCGGACTAGCCAATTTCCACGAGCAGTACTTC TRBD2 TRBJ2-7 TRBV7-2 NA
CASSPGQHEQYF TGTGCCAGCAGTCCCGGACAGCACGAGCAGTACTTC NA TRBJ2-7 TRBV6-5 NA
CASSEAVGTNEKLFF TGTGCCAGCAGTGAAGCGGTCGGGACTAATGAAAAACTGTTTTTT NA TRBJ1-4 TRBV2 NA
CASSESSLAGITDTQYF TGCGCCAGCAGTGAGTCGTCGCTAGCGGGGATCACAGATACGCAGTATTTT TRBD2 TRBJ2-3 TRBV10-1 NA
CASSLGLDTDTQYF TGTGCCAGCAGCTTAGGGTTAGACACAGATACGCAGTATTTT NA TRBJ2-3 TRBV11-2 NA
CASSPVAGESTGELFF TGTGCCAGCAGCCCCGTAGCGGGGGAGTCCACCGGGGAGCTGTTTTTT TRBD2 TRBJ2-2 TRBV4-2 NA
CASKGMGRAYNEQFF TGTGCCAGCAAGGGGATGGGGAGGGCCTACAATGAGCAGTTCTTC TRBD2 TRBJ2-1 TRBV5-4 NA
CASSETGGIRAFF TGTGCCAGCAGTGAAACAGGGGGAATTCGAGCTTTCTTT TRBD1 TRBJ1-1 TRBV27 once
CASSLDEDRNYGYTF TGCGCCAGCAGCTTGGATGAGGACAGAAACTATGGCTACACCTTC NA TRBJ1-2 TRBV5-1 few
CASSLEQGPYEQFF TGTGCCAGCAGCTTGGAGCAGGGTCCCTATGAGCAGTTCTTC NA TRBJ2-1 TRBV5-4 NA
CASSLEGGVGQPQHF TGTGCCAGCAGCTTGGAGGGAGGGGTCGGTCAGCCCCAGCATTTT NA TRBJ1-5 TRBV5-6 NA
CASSSPGGNTGELFF TGTGCCAGCAGCTCCCCCGGCGGGAACACCGGGGAGCTGTTTTTT NA TRBJ2-2 TRBV7-9 NA
CASSPSGGGETQYF TGTGCCAGCAGCCCAAGCGGGGGTGGAGAGACCCAGTACTTC TRBD2 TRBJ2-5 TRBV9 NA
CASSWALEEQYF TGTGCCAGCAGTTGGGCGTTAGAGGAGCAGTACTTC NA TRBJ2-7 TRBV12-3/TRBV12-4 NA
CASTRGQGAYEQYF TGTGCCAGCACCCGGGGACAGGGGGCCTACGAGCAGTACTTC TRBD1 TRBJ2-7 TRBV2 NA
CASSSWTGRVDTQYF TGTGCCAGCAGCTCTTGGACAGGGCGCGTAGATACGCAGTATTTT TRBD1 TRBJ2-3 TRBV7-2 NA